This T cell receptor (beta chain) was recorded in a study of T cells in Graves' hyperthyroidism and ophthalmopathy. The study's findings and limits: Model output signaled ophthalmopathy a median 6.5 months ahead of onset.

RNA transcripts were the template for amplifying TCR beta CDR3 regions. HTBI primers were employed in a first-round RT-PCR of the TCR CDR3. Each CDR3 protein is one row after TCRdb ran MiXCR on the multiplex PCR reads. This table has around 390,000 distinct CDR3 sequences, 14% appearing once. The source of the PBMCs was 10 ml of fresh peripheral blood. The CDR3 contains 11 residues. Germline values: CDR1 SNHLY, CDR2 FYNNEI. The germline V and J ends were trimmed by 7 bases and 5 bases, with 8 bases remaining between them. This clonotype has a count of ten or more. The antigen remains unidentified. The receptor's source is a woman aged 25 to 39 with Graves' ophthalmopathy. The chain joins TRBV2 to TRBJ2-5; D unclear. The sample was blood. Here the CDR3 reads CASMDLETQYF. In DNA, the CDR3 is TGTGCCAGCATGGACCTCGAGACCCAGTACTTC.